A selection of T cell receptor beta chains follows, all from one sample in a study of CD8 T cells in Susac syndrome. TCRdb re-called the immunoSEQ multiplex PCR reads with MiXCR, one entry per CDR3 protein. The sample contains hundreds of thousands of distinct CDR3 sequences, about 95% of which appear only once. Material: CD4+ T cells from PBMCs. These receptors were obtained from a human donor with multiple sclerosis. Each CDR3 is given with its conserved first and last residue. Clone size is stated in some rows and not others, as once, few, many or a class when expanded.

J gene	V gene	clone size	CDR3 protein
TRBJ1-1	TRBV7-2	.	CASSYPTRSFPEAFF
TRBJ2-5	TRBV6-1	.	CATPSGMGETQYF
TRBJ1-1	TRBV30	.	CAWTAGAGTEAFF
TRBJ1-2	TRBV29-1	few	CSVGEGGYTF
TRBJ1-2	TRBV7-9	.	CASTPLTEGYTF
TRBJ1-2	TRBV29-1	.	CSVDSRNYGYTF
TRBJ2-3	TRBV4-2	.	CASSQGRGEGTDTQYF
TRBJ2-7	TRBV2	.	CASSKQVGYEQYF
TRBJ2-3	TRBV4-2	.	CASSLQKGRDRTDTQYF
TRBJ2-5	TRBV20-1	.	CSARGQTIQETQYF
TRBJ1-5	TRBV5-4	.	CASSLDGGPVNQPQHF
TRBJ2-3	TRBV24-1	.	CATSDGSRLSDTQYF
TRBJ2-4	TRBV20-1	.	CSARASGTSGGVIKNIQYF
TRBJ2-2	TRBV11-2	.	CASSLLPPSRGRNTGELFF
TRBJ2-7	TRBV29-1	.	CSVEAVQGSYEQYF
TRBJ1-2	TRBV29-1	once	CSVEGEDYGYTF
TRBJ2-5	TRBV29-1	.	CSVDPSQETQYF
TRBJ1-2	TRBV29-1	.	CSALPTGSYGYTF